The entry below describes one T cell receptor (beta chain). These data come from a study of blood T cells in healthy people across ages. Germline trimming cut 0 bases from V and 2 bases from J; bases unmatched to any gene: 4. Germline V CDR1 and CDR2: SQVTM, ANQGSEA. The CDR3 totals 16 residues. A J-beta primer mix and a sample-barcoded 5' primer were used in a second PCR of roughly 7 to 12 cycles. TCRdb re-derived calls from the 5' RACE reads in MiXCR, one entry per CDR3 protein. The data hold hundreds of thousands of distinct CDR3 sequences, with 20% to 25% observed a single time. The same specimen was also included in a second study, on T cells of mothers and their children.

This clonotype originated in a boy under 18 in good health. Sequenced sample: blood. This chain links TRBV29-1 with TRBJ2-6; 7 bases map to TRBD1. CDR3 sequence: CSVEDPGQPGANVLTF. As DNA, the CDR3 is TGCAGCGTTGAAGACCCGGGACAGCCTGGGGCCAACGTCCTGACTTTC.